The sequence of this T cell receptor beta chain was determined in a study of cytotoxic CD8 clonotypes in ibrutinib-treated CLL. The repertoire was sequenced with immunoSEQ multiplex PCR; TCRdb's copy has only in-frame clones and lacks some. The sample contains roughly 150,000 clones, approximately 84% of which appear only once. This CDR3 is built from 14 residues. CDR1 and CDR2 from the germline V gene are LGHNA and YSLEER. V lost 3 bases, J lost 1 base, and 10 bases lay in between. The gene calls are TRBV4-3 and TRBJ2-7; tentative D call: TRBD1 (6 bases). This receptor was taken from a human donor with chronic lymphocytic leukemia. The specimen was PBMCs, collected after 24 months of ibrutinib treatment. The CDR3 DNA is TGCGCCAGCAGCCAGGGGGCAGGATCCTACGAGCAGTACTTC. Amino acid sequence: CASSQGAGSYEQYF.